This T cell receptor (beta chain) was found in a study of immune evolution from preneoplasia to lung adenocarcinoma (TCRdb year 2021). At the level of the whole study: Immune contexture across lung adenocarcinoma precursors and invasive adenocarcinoma was profiled using immune gene expression, TCR sequencing and multiplex immunofluorescence. Resected precursor lesions (AAH, AIS, MIA) and invasive adenocarcinomas were each compared against paired morphologically normal lung tissue. Sample size was determined by specimen availability and not by a prior power calculation. The immune data were integrated with whole exome sequencing and methylation data from the same cohort of nodules. The overall cohort was made up of around 51 patients with pulmonary nodules who had surgical resection. A total of more than 40 patients contributed TCR sequencing data. According to the study, some 100 samples went through TCR sequencing. POLYSOLVER was used to infer Class I HLA alleles from exome data, and LOHHLA was used to detect allele-specific HLA loss.

Findings and caveats that apply to the study as a whole: Because all patients came from Japan and China, whether the findings apply to Western populations was uncertain. Normal lung showed the highest clonality, whereas later-stage lesions appeared to have higher T cell density and diversity but lower clonality. Normal lung had the highest top T cell clone frequencies, and these frequencies appeared to fall progressively from AAH through AIS, MIA and invasive adenocarcinoma. The findings reflected association rather than direct causation, and larger cohorts with long-term follow-up and longitudinal biopsies were considered necessary.

The CDR3, from cysteine to phenylalanine, totals 14 residues. The sequence is cut down to CDR3 DNA, 42 bases in frame from base 1. Reading the germline V gene gives CDR1 MDHEN and CDR2 SYDVKM. Trimming costs V 4 bases and J 5 bases, and their ends lie 11 bases apart. Resection was performed on patients in Japan or China between about 2014 and 2017. Histologic diagnosis of each case was confirmed independently by two lung cancer pathologists on H&E slides. FFPE tissue was used for DNA isolation with the AllPrep DNA/RNA FFPE Kit. Of note for this clone: Its antigen is not yet known. No qualities accompany the bases; no much larger clone lies one base away.

Using the immunoSEQ hsTCRbeta Kit, TCR beta CDR3 regions were sequenced from DNA. Under the source paper's analysis protocol: The ImmunoSEQ Analyzer was used to analyse the TCR sequencing data. T cell clonality was defined as 1 minus Pielou's evenness, as computed on productive rearrangements. T cell diversity was measured with the inverse Simpson index on productive templates. T cell density was defined as TCR beta template counts normalized to usable DNA, with usable DNA estimated by amplifying and sequencing housekeeping genes. TCR metrics were compared across histologic stages using two-sided Kruskal-Wallis tests. As stored in TCRdb, this immuneACCESS dataset retains in-frame rearrangements with V and J assigned. A fraction of the clones does not appear; measured against another copy, unresolved V genes explain less than half of the discrepancy, and the remainder lacks a known reason. D and trimming were read from the DNA, whereas the V and J calls and clone size are those reported in that table. The sample table lists about 10,000 clones, over 60% of them with a count of one. Roughly 30% of the sample comes from the top ten.

This receptor was obtained from a person in their sixties or seventies with lung adenocarcinoma. Some clones in this sample may be carry-over from other donors' samples. The chain uses TRBV28 and TRBJ1-4; the D gene is perhaps TRBD1, from 5 matching bases. Input material: FFPE normal lung tissue adjacent to the tumor. The CDR3 protein: CASSSSGGNEKLFF. The bases read TGTGCCAGCAGTTCCTCCGGGGGAAATGAAAAACTGTTTTTT.